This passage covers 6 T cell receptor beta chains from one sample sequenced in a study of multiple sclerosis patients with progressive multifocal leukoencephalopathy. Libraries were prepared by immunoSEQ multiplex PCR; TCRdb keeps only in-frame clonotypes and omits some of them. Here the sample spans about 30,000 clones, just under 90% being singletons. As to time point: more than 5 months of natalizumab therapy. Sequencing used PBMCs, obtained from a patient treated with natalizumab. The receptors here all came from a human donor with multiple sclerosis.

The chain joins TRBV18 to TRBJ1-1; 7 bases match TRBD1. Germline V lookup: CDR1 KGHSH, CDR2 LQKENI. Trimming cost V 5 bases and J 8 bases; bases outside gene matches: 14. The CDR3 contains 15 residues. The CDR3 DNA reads TGTGCCAGCTCAGCAGGGACAGCCCGAAGGGGGGAAGCTTTCTTT. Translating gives CASSAGTARRGEAFF. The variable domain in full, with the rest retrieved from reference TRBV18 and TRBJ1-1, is NAGVMQNPRHLVRRRGQEARLRCSPMKGHSHVYWYRQLPEEGLKFMVYLQKENIIDESGMPKERFSAEFPKEGPSILRIQQVVRGDSAAYFCASSAGTARRGEAFFGQGTRLTVV.

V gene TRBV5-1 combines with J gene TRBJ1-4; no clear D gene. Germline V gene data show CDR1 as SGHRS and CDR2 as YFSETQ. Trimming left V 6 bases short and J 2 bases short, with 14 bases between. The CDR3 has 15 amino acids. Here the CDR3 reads CASNTAGGTNEKLFF. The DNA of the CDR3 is TGCGCCAGCAACACCGCGGGAGGGACTAATGAAAAACTGTTTTTT.

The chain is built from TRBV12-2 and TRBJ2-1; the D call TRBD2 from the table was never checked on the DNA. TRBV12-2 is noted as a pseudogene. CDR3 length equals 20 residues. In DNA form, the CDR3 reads TGTGCAAGTCGCTTAGAGGGGGGACTAGCGGAACCCCAGTCCTACAATGAGCAGTTCTTC. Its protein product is CASRLEGGLAEPQSYNEQFF.

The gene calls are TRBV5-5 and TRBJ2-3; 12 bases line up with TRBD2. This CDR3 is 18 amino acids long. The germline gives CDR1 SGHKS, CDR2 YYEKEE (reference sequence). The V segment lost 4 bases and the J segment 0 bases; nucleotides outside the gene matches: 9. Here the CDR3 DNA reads TGTGCCAGCAGCAAGCGACTAGCGGGAGTTGGTAGCACAGATACGCAGTATTTT. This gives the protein CASSKRLAGVGSTDTQYF. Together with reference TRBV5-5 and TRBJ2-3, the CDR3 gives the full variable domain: DAGVTQSPTHLIKTRGQQVTLRCSPISGHKSVSWYQQVLGQGPQFIFQYYEKEERGRGNFPDRFSARQFPNYSSELNVNALLLGDSALYLCASSKRLAGVGSTDTQYFGPGTRLTVL.

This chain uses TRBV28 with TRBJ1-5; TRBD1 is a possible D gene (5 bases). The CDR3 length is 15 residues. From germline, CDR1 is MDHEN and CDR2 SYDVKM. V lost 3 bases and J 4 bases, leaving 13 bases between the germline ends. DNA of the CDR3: TGTGCCAGCAGTTTCCAAGCCAGGGCAAATCAGCCCCAGCATTTT. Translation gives CASSFQARANQPQHF.

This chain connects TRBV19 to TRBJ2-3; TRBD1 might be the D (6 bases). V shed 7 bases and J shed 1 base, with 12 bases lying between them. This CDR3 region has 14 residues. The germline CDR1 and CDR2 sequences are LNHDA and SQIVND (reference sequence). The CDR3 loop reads CASTPRGRTDTQYF. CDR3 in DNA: TGTGCCAGTACCCCCAGGGGCCGCACAGATACGCAGTATTTT. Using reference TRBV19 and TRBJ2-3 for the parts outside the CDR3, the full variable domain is DGGITQSPKYLFRKEGQNVTLSCEQNLNHDAMYWYRQDPGQGLRLIYYSQIVNDFQKGDIAEGYSVSREKKESFPLTVTSAQKNPTAFYLCASTPRGRTDTQYFGPGTRLTVL.